This T cell receptor beta chain originates from a study of cytomegalovirus exposure and HLA in healthy donors. The study ran its PCR with 60 Vbeta and 13 Jbeta primers. Sequenced by immunoSEQ multiplex PCR; TCRdb stores in-frame clones only, minus some. The data show 100,000 to 150,000 clones, roughly 80% seen once. General study findings and limits: A later analysis linked a missense DCLRE1C variant to TCR beta V- and J-gene trimming. Rarity held for most TCR sequences, but there were some public TCRs that occurred in many donors. The study assumed roughly uniform donor sequencing depth for presence/absence analyses.

Trimming cost V 3 bases and J 8 bases; bases outside gene matches: 10. CDR1 and CDR2 from the germline V gene are KGHSH and LQKENI. This CDR3 contains 16 residues. Comment on this clone: No antigen is known for it.

This receptor was obtained from a woman aged 45 to 65 in good health and CMV-seronegative. The sample comprised PBMCs. The J gene is TRBJ1-4, the V gene TRBV18; 9 nucleotides agree with TRBD1. The CDR3, as DNA: TGTGCCAGCTCACCCCGACAGGGGGAGTTTAGCGAAAAACTGTTTTTT. It translates to CASSPRQGEFSEKLFF.